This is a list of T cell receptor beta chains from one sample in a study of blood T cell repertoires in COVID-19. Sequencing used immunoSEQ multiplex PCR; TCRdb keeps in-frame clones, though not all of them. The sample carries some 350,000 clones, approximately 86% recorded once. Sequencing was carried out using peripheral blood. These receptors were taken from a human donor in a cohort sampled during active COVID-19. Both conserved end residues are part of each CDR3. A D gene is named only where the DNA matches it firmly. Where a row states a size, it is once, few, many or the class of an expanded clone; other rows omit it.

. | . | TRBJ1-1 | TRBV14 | TGTGCCAGCAGCCAAGCCTGGAACACTGAAGCTTTCTTT | CASSQAWNTEAFF
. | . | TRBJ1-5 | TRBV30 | TGTGCCTGGAACAGGGATCACAATCAGCCCCAGCATTTT | CAWNRDHNQPQHF
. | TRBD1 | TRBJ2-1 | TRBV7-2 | TGTGCCAGCAGCTTAGGACAGGGGCCCTACAATGAGCAGTTCTTC | CASSLGQGPYNEQFF
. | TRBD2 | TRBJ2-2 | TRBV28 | TGTGCCAGCATCGGACTAGCGGGAGACCTCCGGGGGACCGGGGAGCTGTTTTTT | CASIGLAGDLRGTGELFF
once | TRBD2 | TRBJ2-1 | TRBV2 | TGTGCCAGAGGACTAGCGGGGTACAATGAGCAGTTCTTC | CARGLAGYNEQFF
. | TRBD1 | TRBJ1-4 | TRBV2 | TGTGCCAGCAGTACGGACAGGGAATCATCCGTACTTGAAAAACTGTTTTTT | CASSTDRESSVLEKLFF
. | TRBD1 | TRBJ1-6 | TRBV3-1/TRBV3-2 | TGTGCCAGCAGCCCCTCAGGGGGAGATTCACCCCTCCACTTT | CASSPSGGDSPLHF
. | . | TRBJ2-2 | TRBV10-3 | TGTGCCAGTCAGGGGTTTGACACCGGGGAGCTGTTTTTT | CASQGFDTGELFF
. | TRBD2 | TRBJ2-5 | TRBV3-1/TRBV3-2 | TGTGCCAGCAGCCCGGGGACTAGTGGGGAGACCCAGTACTTC | CASSPGTSGETQYF
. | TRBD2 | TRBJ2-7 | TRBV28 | TGTGCCAGCAGTTTGACTAGCGGGATCACCTACGAGCAGTACTTC | CASSLTSGITYEQYF
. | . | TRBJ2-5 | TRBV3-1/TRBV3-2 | TGTGCCAGCAGCCCCCGGGGGGCTCAAGAGACCCAGTACTTC | CASSPRGAQETQYF
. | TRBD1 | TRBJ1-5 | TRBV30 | TGTGCCTGGAGACAGGGGGGCAATCAGCCCCAGCATTTT | CAWRQGGNQPQHF
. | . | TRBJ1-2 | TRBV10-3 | TGTGCCATCAGTCGCGCTCACACGGGGTCGGGCTACACCTTC | CAISRAHTGSGYTF
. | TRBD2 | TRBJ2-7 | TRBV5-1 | TGCGCCAGCAGCTTGCTCAGCGGGGTCTCCTACGAGCAGTACTTC | CASSLLSGVSYEQYF
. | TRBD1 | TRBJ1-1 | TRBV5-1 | TGCGCCAGCAAGCAGGGGGAGAGGAACACTGAAGCTTTCTTT | CASKQGERNTEAFF
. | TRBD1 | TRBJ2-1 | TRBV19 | TGTGCCAGCCGACTGGGACAGGGTCGCTATGAGCAGTTCTTC | CASRLGQGRYEQFF
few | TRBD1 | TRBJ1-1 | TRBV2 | TGTGCCAGCAGTACCCGGACAGGGAACACTGAAGCTTTCTTT | CASSTRTGNTEAFF
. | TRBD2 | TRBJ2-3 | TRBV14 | TGTGCCAGCAGCCAGAGCGGGAGGGCCAGCTCAGATACGCAGTATTTT | CASSQSGRASSDTQYF
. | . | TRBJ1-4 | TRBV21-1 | TGTGCCAGCAGCAAACTCGACAGTTCGGTAGAGAATGAAAAACTGTTTTTT | CASSKLDSSVENEKLFF
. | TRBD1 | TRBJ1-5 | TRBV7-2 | TGTGCCAGCAGCTTGGGACAGGGCAATCAGCCCCAGCATTTT | CASSLGQGNQPQHF
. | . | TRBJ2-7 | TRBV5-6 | TGTGCCAGCAGCTCTCTCGGGTACGAGCAGTACTTC | CASSSLGYEQYF
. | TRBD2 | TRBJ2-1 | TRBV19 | TGTGCCAGTACCCCTCTAGCGGAGAGTTACAATGAGCAGTTCTTC | CASTPLAESYNEQFF
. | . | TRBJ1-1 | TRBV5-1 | TGCGCCAGCAGCTTAAATTCGGGAACTGAAGCTTTCTTT | CASSLNSGTEAFF
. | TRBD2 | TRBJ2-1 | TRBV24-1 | TGTGCCACCAGTCCCCCGATAGCGGGAGCGTCCTACAATGAGCAGTTCTTC | CATSPPIAGASYNEQFF
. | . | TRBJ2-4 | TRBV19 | TGTGCCATTTCGACAGGCCGGGGGGACATTCAGTACTTC | CAISTGRGDIQYF
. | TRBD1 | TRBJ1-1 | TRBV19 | TGTGCCAGTAGTATAGTGGGACAGGACACTGAAGCTTTCTTT | CASSIVGQDTEAFF
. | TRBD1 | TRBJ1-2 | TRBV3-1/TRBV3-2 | TGTGCCAGCAGCCATGTAACAGGGGGCATTTATGGCTACACCTTC | CASSHVTGGIYGYTF
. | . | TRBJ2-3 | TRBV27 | TGTGCCAGCAGTTTATCGTATAGAACAGATACGCAGTATTTT | CASSLSYRTDTQYF
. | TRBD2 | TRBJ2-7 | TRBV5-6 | TGTGCCAGCAGCTCCCTCTTGCGTAGAGCGGGAGGGCGCGACGAGCAGTACTTC | CASSSLLRRAGGRDEQYF
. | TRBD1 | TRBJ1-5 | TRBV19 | TGTGCCAGTAGTATAGAGAGGAGACAGGGGGCTCAGCCCCAGCATTTT | CASSIERRQGAQPQHF